One sample yielded the 32 T cell receptor beta chains listed below, sequenced in a study of blood T cell repertoires in COVID-19. TCRdb's table, derived via immunoSEQ multiplex PCR, lists solely in-frame clones and lacks some. The repertoire holds more than 45,000 clones, with roughly four fifths as singletons. Sample: peripheral blood. The receptors originated from a man at least 80 years old with COVID-19, enrolled during active disease.

The chain links TRBV7-3 to TRBJ1-6; TRBD1 matches at 7 bases. This CDR3 spans 20 amino acids. Germline loops: CDR1 SGHTA, CDR2 FQGTGA. The V segment lost 2 bases and the J segment 6 bases; nucleotides outside the gene matches: 19. The CDR3 DNA follows: TGTGCCAGCAGCTTAGTTCCCCCAGCGACAGGGAAGTTTGCTAATTCACCCCTCCACTTT. Its protein is CASSLVPPATGKFANSPLHF. Using reference TRBV7-3 and TRBJ1-6 for the parts outside the CDR3, the full variable domain is GAGVSQTPSNKVTEKGKYVELRCDPISGHTALYWYRQSLGQGPEFLIYFQGTGAADDSGLPNDRFFAVRPEGSVSTLKIQRTERGDSAVYLCASSLVPPATGKFANSPLHFGNGTRLTVT.

The V gene is TRBV29-1, the J gene TRBJ1-1; a weak D match, TRBD1 (6 bases). V lost 0 bases to trimming and J lost 5 bases, with 13 bases between them. Per the germline V gene, CDR1 is SQVTM and CDR2 is ANQGSEA. This CDR3 region has 14 residues. The CDR3 DNA reads as TGCAGCGTTGAAGATATCAGGGGCCATACTGAAGCTTTCTTT. It is translated as CSVEDIRGHTEAFF.

The chain has TRBV7-2 and TRBJ1-1; 11 bases are shared with TRBD1. V was pared by 3 bases and J by 11 bases, with 8 bases of the junction left unmatched. Germline V CDR1 and CDR2: SGHTA, FQGNSA. The CDR3 spans 14 residues. CDR3 sequence: CASSFRDRGWTAFF. CDR3 DNA: TGTGCCAGCAGCTTCCGGGACAGGGGGTGGACGGCTTTCTTT. Together with reference TRBV7-2 and TRBJ1-1, the CDR3 gives the full variable domain: GAGVSQSPSNKVTEKGKDVELRCDPISGHTALYWYRQSLGQGLEFLIYFQGNSAPDKSGLPSDRFSAERTGGSVSTLTIQRTQQEDSAVYLCASSFRDRGWTAFFGQGTRLTVV.

This clone was found a few times. This rearrangement joins TRBV28 to TRBJ1-2; possible D gene TRBD1, 6 bases. Trimming removed 5 bases from V and 5 bases from J, with 15 bases in between. Germline CDR1 is MDHEN and CDR2 is SYDVKM. The CDR3 contains 14 residues. As DNA, the CDR3 is TGTGCCAGCAGTCCCCCAGGGGATGGGTATGGCTACACCTTC. Amino acids: CASSPPGDGYGYTF.

V is TRBV29-1 and J is TRBJ1-2, with 10 bases identical to TRBD1. The length of the CDR3 is 13 residues. After removal of 7 bases from V and 8 bases from J, the junction contained 10 bases not matched to a gene. Germline V gene lookup returns CDR1 SQVTM and CDR2 ANQGSEA. The CDR3 coding sequence is TGCAGCGGCCAGGGACAGGGGCTACTGGGCTACACCTTC. It yields the protein CSGQGQGLLGYTF.

The rearrangement uses TRBV6-5 and TRBJ1-1; 10 positions agree with TRBD1. The CDR3 is made up of 14 amino acids. Trimming at V came to 8 bases and at J to 1 base, leaving 4 bases not matched to a gene. Per the germline V gene, CDR1 is MNHEY and CDR2 is SVGAGI. As DNA, the CDR3 is TGTGCCAGCCGACAGGGGGCTGAGAACACTGAAGCTTTCTTT. Its protein product is CASRQGAENTEAFF.

The J gene is TRBJ1-2, the V gene TRBV19; TRBD1 matches at 7 bases. CDR1 LNHDA and CDR2 SQIVND come from the germline V gene (reference sequence). J lost 5 bases, V lost 6 bases, and 6 bases had no gene match. CDR3 length: 13 residues. The CDR3 sequence is CASSRTGDYGYTF. The CDR3 DNA follows: TGTGCCAGTAGCAGGACAGGAGATTATGGCTACACCTTC. Complete variable domain (other parts from reference TRBV19 and TRBJ1-2): DGGITQSPKYLFRKEGQNVTLSCEQNLNHDAMYWYRQDPGQGLRLIYYSQIVNDFQKGDIAEGYSVSREKKESFPLTVTSAQKNPTAFYLCASSRTGDYGYTFGSGTRLTVV.

The genes are TRBV25-1 and TRBJ1-3; possibly TRBD1 for D (6 bases). Germline V CDR1 and CDR2: MGHDK, SYGVNS. The CDR3 sequence is 12 residues long. The CDR3 bases are TGTGCGTCGACGGACAGTCTTAACACCATATATTTT. Translation: CASTDSLNTIYF.

The rearrangement uses TRBV5-4 and TRBJ2-1; 13 bases line up with TRBD2. V trimming: 2 bases; J trimming: 5 bases; junction bases outside the gene matches: 1. The CDR3 covers 15 residues. The germline CDR1 and CDR2 sequences are SGHNT and YYREEE (reference sequence). The CDR3 nucleotides read TGTGCCAGCAGCTTCGGGACTAGCGGGAACAATGAGCAGTTCTTC. It is translated as CASSFGTSGNNEQFF.

This clone is classed as medium-sized (0.01 to 0.1%). J is TRBJ2-2 and V is TRBV9; no reliable D call. In germline, CDR1 is SGDLS, CDR2 YYNGEE. The CDR3 sequence is 15 residues long. With 0 bases removed from V and 5 bases from J, the gap between germline ends came to 11 bases. CDR3 protein: CASSVDPRTTGELFF. CDR3 nucleotides: TGTGCCAGCAGCGTAGATCCCCGAACAACCGGGGAGCTGTTTTTT.

Here the CDR3 DNA reads TGTGCCACCAGTGCCCCCGGGAGTAGAAACAATGAGCAGTTCTTC. This gives the protein CATSAPGSRNNEQFF. This chain links TRBV24-1 with TRBJ2-1; a weak D match, TRBD2 (6 bases). V lost 5 bases and J lost 5, with 15 bases in between. The germline V gene encodes CDR1 KGHDR and CDR2 SFDVKD. The CDR3 contains 15 residues.

The CDR3 DNA reads as TGTGCCAGCAGCTTAGAGCGGGCTAGCGGTTACTACGAGCAGTACGTC. Its translation is CASSLERASGYYEQYV. The V call is TRBV11-2, the J call TRBJ2-7; 7 bases are a match to TRBD2. The CDR3 runs 16 residues. From germline, CDR1 is SGHAT and CDR2 FQNNGV. V lost 0 bases to trimming and J lost 3 bases; unmatched junction nucleotides: 8.

The chain joins TRBV28 to TRBJ2-5, with D perhaps TRBD1 (6 bases). Germline CDR1 reads MDHEN; CDR2 reads SYDVKM. The CDR3 sequence is 15 residues long. V lost 4 bases, J lost 7 bases, and 19 bases lay in between. In DNA, the CDR3 is TGTGCCAGCAGTTCTCGGATAAAGGGACATGGGACCCAGTACTTC. Protein: CASSSRIKGHGTQYF.

J is TRBJ1-1 and V is TRBV20-1; 8 bases agree with TRBD1. The CDR3 has 11 amino acids. Germline V lookup: CDR1 DFQATT, CDR2 SNEGSKA (reference sequence). The CDR3 region is CVQGAYGGAFF. Here the CDR3 DNA reads TGCGTCCAGGGGGCCTACGGAGGGGCTTTCTTT.

The rearrangement uses TRBV9 and TRBJ2-1; D might be TRBD2 (6 bases). The CDR3 covers 13 residues. Per the germline V gene, CDR1 is SGDLS and CDR2 is YYNGEE. Between the trimmed V and J ends, which lost 4 bases and 10 bases, there was a span of 15 bases. The CDR3 here is CASSPGLGREQFF. The CDR3 coding sequence is TGTGCCAGCAGCCCAGGACTTGGGAGGGAGCAGTTCTTC.

The V and J genes are TRBV3-1 (or the pseudogene TRBV3-2) and TRBJ1-4; D is unresolved. The CDR3 sequence is 15 residues long. From germline, CDR1 is LGHDT and CDR2 YNNKEL (reference sequence). V lost 0 bases to trimming and J lost 0 bases, with 5 bases between them. CDR3 DNA: TGTGCCAGCAGCCAAGATGACTCAACTAATGAAAAACTGTTTTTT. It is translated as CASSQDDSTNEKLFF.

This chain uses TRBV3-1 (or the pseudogene TRBV3-2) with TRBJ2-6, with D perhaps matching TRBD2 (7 bases). V was clipped by 3 bases and J by 2 bases, with 11 bases between them. Germline CDR1 LGHDT, CDR2 YNNKEL (reference sequence). This CDR3 spans 16 amino acids. Here the CDR3 DNA reads TGTGCCAGCAGCCAGGAGGGGGGGGCTGGGGCCAACGTCCTGACTTTC. Translating gives CASSQEGGAGANVLTF.

The chain joins TRBV7-2 to TRBJ2-3; 7 bases map to TRBD1. Germline trimming cut 8 bases from V and 3 bases from J; bases unmatched to any gene: 11. Per the germline V gene, CDR1 is SGHTA and CDR2 is FQGNSA. The CDR3 length is 15 residues. CDR3: CASGRGNRGTDTQYF. The CDR3 DNA is TGTGCCAGCGGTCGGGGCAACAGGGGAACAGATACGCAGTATTTT.

V is TRBV5-1 and J is TRBJ2-7; 8 nucleotides agree with TRBD1. The germline V gene encodes CDR1 SGHRS and CDR2 YFSETQ. This CDR3 comprises 14 residues. V gave up 5 bases and J gave up 5 bases; unmatched junction bases: 9. The CDR3: CASSMGQAGDEQYF. In DNA, the CDR3 is TGCGCCAGCAGTATGGGACAGGCCGGAGACGAGCAGTACTTC.

The V call is TRBV9, the J call TRBJ2-1, with 10 positions matching TRBD2. The CDR3 is made up of 17 amino acids. The V and J ends lost 3 bases and 5 bases, in that order; junction bases with no gene match: 11. Germline V gene lookup returns CDR1 SGDLS and CDR2 YYNGEE. The CDR3 DNA reads as TGTGCCAGCAGCGCACAAGCGGGGGGACTAGCGAACAATGAGCAGTTCTTC. Translated: CASSAQAGGLANNEQFF.

The CDR3 is CSVYRASSYNEQFF. Written as DNA, the CDR3 is TGCAGCGTCTACAGGGCGAGCTCCTACAATGAGCAGTTCTTC. The rearrangement joins TRBV29-1 to TRBJ2-1; possible D gene TRBD1, 6 bases. V lost 6 bases, J lost 0 bases, and 12 bases lay in between. This CDR3 spans 14 amino acids. The germline V gene has CDR1 SQVTM and CDR2 ANQGSEA.

The V and J genes are TRBV5-1 and TRBJ2-3; 7 positions match TRBD1. Looked up from germline, CDR1 is SGHRS and CDR2 is YFSETQ. The J segment lost 0 bases and the V segment lost 4 bases, leaving 5 bases of the junction unmatched. The CDR3 is made up of 15 amino acids. DNA for the CDR3: TGCGCCAGCAGCGTAGGGACAGCCAGCACAGATACGCAGTATTTT. Translation gives CASSVGTASTDTQYF.

The V gene is TRBV7-9, the J gene TRBJ1-1; 8 bases map to TRBD1. Germline values: CDR1 SEHNR, CDR2 FQNEAQ (reference sequence). V shed 7 bases, J shed 8 bases, and the junction held 6 bases outside the gene matches. The CDR3 consists of 12 residues. CDR3 amino acids: CASNRQGAEAFF. The CDR3 DNA reads as TGTGCCAGCAACCGGCAGGGGGCAGAAGCTTTCTTT.

V is TRBV9 and J is TRBJ1-1; D perhaps matches TRBD1 (6 bases). Trimming took 4 bases from V and 7 from J, leaving 17 bases between them. The germline gives CDR1 SGDLS, CDR2 YYNGEE. This CDR3 has 14 residues. CDR3 in DNA: TGTGCCAGCAGCCCCCTCTCAGGGGCCGGTGAAGCTTTCTTT. Protein: CASSPLSGAGEAFF.

This clone was seen only once. The chain recombines TRBV7-2 with TRBJ2-1; D is perhaps TRBD2 (6 bases). Germline V lookup: CDR1 SGHTA, CDR2 FQGNSA. This CDR3 spans 15 amino acids. Trimming stripped 0 bases from V and 2 bases from J, with 8 bases between. CDR3 nucleotides: TGTGCCAGCAGCTTAGCGACGGGAGCCTACAATGAGCAGTTCTTC. This translates into CASSLATGAYNEQFF.

The CDR3 sequence is CASSLGGGGRNQPQHF. CDR3 sequence (DNA): TGCGCCAGCAGCCTCGGAGGGGGGGGGCGCAATCAGCCCCAGCATTTT. The J gene is TRBJ1-5, the V gene TRBV4-1, with D perhaps TRBD1 (6 bases). V dropped 4 bases and J dropped 2 bases, with 15 bases sitting between them. CDR1 is MGHRA, CDR2 YSYEKL, per germline. This CDR3 region has 16 residues.

This chain's CDR3 is CASHGTSGADTQYF. Here the CDR3 DNA reads TGTGCCAGCCACGGGACTAGCGGAGCAGATACGCAGTATTTT. The gene calls are TRBV11-2 and TRBJ2-3, with 11 bases identical to TRBD2. V shed 8 bases, J shed 4 bases, and the junction held 5 bases outside the gene matches. The CDR3 runs to 14 residues. Germline CDR1 and CDR2: SGHAT and FQNNGV. Full variable domain (remainder filled in from reference TRBV11-2 and TRBJ2-3): EAGVAQSPRYKIIEKRQSVAFWCNPISGHATLYWYQQILGQGPKLLIQFQNNGVVDDSQLPKDRFSAERLKGVDSTLKIQPAKLEDSAVYLCASHGTSGADTQYFGPGTRLTVL.

This sequence joins TRBV11-2 and TRBJ2-3, with D unclear. Germline V gene data show CDR1 as SGHAT and CDR2 as FQNNGV. This CDR3 has 14 amino acids. The V end was cut by 1 base, the J end by 4 bases, with 9 bases between. CDR3 sequence reads: CASSLGGTADTQYF. The DNA of the CDR3 is TGTGCCAGCAGCTTAGGAGGAACGGCAGATACGCAGTATTTT.

The chain uses TRBV19 and TRBJ1-3; D remains ambiguous. The CDR3 length is 15 residues. V was shortened by 5 bases and J by 4 bases, with 15 bases between the two germline ends. Germline V gene sequence: CDR1 LNHDA, CDR2 SQIVND (reference sequence). CDR3 amino acids: CASSQDKWRGNTIYF. CDR3 in DNA: TGTGCCAGTAGTCAAGACAAATGGAGGGGAAACACCATATATTTT.

J is TRBJ1-6 and V is TRBV11-3, with D perhaps matching TRBD1 (6 bases). The germline V gene encodes CDR1 SGHNT and CDR2 YENEEA. Trimming stripped 5 bases from V and 7 bases from J, with 9 bases between. The CDR3 has 13 amino acids. The DNA for the CDR3 is TGTGCCAGCAGCCAGGACAGAAATTCACCCCTCCACTTT. Translation: CASSQDRNSPLHF.

Comments on this clone: One junction end disagrees with the germline gene, perhaps due to a read error. This chain connects TRBV7-2 to TRBJ1-2; a possible D gene is TRBD1 (5 bases). Germline loops: CDR1 SGHTA, CDR2 FQGNSA. The CDR3 contains 13 residues. CDR3: CASSPRRQPPITF. The CDR3 DNA reads TGTGCCAGCAGCCCGCGGAGACAGCCTCCTATTACGTTC.

The chain combines TRBV6-7 with TRBJ2-1; 15 bases match TRBD2. TRBV6-7 is assigned to the ORF class and has an uncertain function. CDR3 length equals 16 residues. The J segment lost 9 bases and the V segment lost 5 bases, leaving 8 bases of the junction unmatched. CDR3 residues: CASSTWTSGGAGEQFF. As DNA, the CDR3 is TGTGCCAGCAGTACCTGGACTAGCGGGGGGGCAGGTGAGCAGTTCTTC.